This TCR beta chain was captured by sequencing in a study of blood T cell repertoires in COVID-19. Across the study: COVID-19 samples, acute and convalescent, were from the United States, Italy and Spain. The analysed material was cDNA or gDNA that came from T cells, B-cell-depleted T cells, or PBMCs.

The V gene lost 0 bases and the J gene lost 6 bases, with 6 bases spanning the gap. CDR3 length: 13 amino acids. CDR1 and CDR2 (germline): SGDLS, YYNGEE. In the authors' methods: Scientists estimated how many nucleated cells there were by amplifying reference gene primers. Produced via immunoSEQ multiplex PCR; TCRdb's table is partial and in-frame only. The DNA was the basis for D and trimming; V, J and clone size are from that table. The sample shows some 97,000 clones, around four fifths of them seen only once. The sequenced sample consisted of peripheral blood. The receptor comes from a man in his fifties with active or convalescent COVID-19. The rearrangement links TRBV9 to TRBJ2-2, with a tentative D call TRBD1 (5 bases). CDR3 sequence: CASSVGGSGELFF. CDR3 in DNA: TGTGCCAGCAGCGTAGGGGGCTCCGGGGAGCTGTTTTTT.